The text below deals with one T cell receptor (beta chain). At least ten counts were recorded for this clonotype. There is no known antigen for this receptor. No base-level quality is on record; no much larger clone is a single base apart. The record originates from a study of T-cell reconstitution after alpha-beta-depleted transplantation in children (dated by TCRdb to about 2016). For context, the study as a whole: Using TCR repertoire profiling, the study quantitatively followed how T-cell immune reconstitution unfolded in children after TCRalphabeta/CD19-depleted allogeneic hematopoietic cell transplantation.

The germline V gene gives CDR1 as SGHAT and CDR2 as FQNNGV. Trimming takes 0 bases from V and 3 bases from J, and the germline ends sit 11 bases apart. The cysteine opens and the phenylalanine closes a CDR3 of 16 amino acids. The only DNA kept is the CDR3, 48 bases in frame from the first base. The method was PCR. The sequencer listed for this sample is Illumina HiSeq 2500. TCR library preparation used molecular barcoding, with unique molecular identifiers applied to normalize quantification of the TCRbeta repertoire. Through fastp at Q25 and MiXCR, TCRdb rebuilt clones from the public reads, retaining in-frame beta chains. Rows with one shared CDR3 protein collapse into an entry with the most common genes and DNA. Recorded for this sample are some 200,000 distinct CDR3 sequences; 9.7% of them occurred a single time. The ten most abundant clones make up less than 6% of the sample.

This TCR derives from a human donor who donated a stem cell graft to a child with SCID. This chain is built from TRBV11-2 and TRBJ2-2, and the D gene may be TRBD2, 5 bases matching. The source was PBMCs from the stem cell graft donor, collected from the stem cell graft. The DNA sequence is as follows: TGTGCCAGCAGCTTAGATCTAGCAGTATACACCGGGGAGCTGTTTTTT. Translated, this gives CASSLDLAVYTGELFF.